The clone carrying this T cell receptor beta chain was recorded at least ten times. CDR3 regions were amplified by Arm-PCR using iRepertoire HTBI primers to build TCR beta libraries. MiXCR, run by TCRdb on the multiplex PCR reads, gives a single entry per CDR3 protein. This sample yields around 250,000 distinct CDR3 sequences, of which around 21% are seen a single time; approximately 14% belongs to the top ten. With 8 bases clipped from V and 6 bases from J, the junction kept 13 bases outside the gene matches. Germline V gene data show CDR1 as MNHEY and CDR2 as SVGEGT. CDR3 length: 15 residues. Documented time point: newly diagnosed GD, antithyroid drugs for less than 3 months. From PBMCs, RNA was extracted and then used to make the TCR library. This record belongs to a study of regulatory T cells in long-lasting Graves disease. Across the study: Antithyroid drugs had been taken by newly diagnosed Graves' patients for under 3 months.

The rearrangement uses TRBV6-2 or TRBV6-3 and TRBJ2-7, with 10 nucleotides matching TRBD1. The source is a female donor with Graves disease. Sequences were derived from peripheral blood mononuclear cells (PBMCs), sampled at new diagnosis, from a patient treated with antithyroid drugs. CDR3 loop: CASVPGGQGMFEQYF. The CDR3 region has the DNA TGTGCCAGCGTCCCGGGGGGACAGGGGATGTTCGAGCAGTACTTC.